Presented here are 10 T cell receptor beta chains from one specimen sequenced in a study of T-cell memory formation after mild COVID-19. One entry per CDR3 protein results from TCRdb running MiXCR on the 5' RACE reads. The data hold around 370,000 distinct CDR3 sequences, with around 20% observed a single time. Sequencing used PBMCs or a T cell subset sorted from them (not recorded which). The receptors here all came from an adult woman who had mild COVID-19 (a few samples of this study predate the infection). Cell type and time point are not known.

This clonotype was observed at least ten times. The V gene is TRBV4-1, the J gene TRBJ1-3; D gene uncertain. CDR3 length equals 14 residues. Per germline, CDR1 MGHRA and CDR2 YSYEKL. Trimming removed 0 bases from V and 3 bases from J, with 6 bases in between. CDR3 protein: CASSQEGSGNTIYF. Written as DNA, the CDR3 is TGCGCCAGCAGCCAAGAAGGGAGTGGAAACACCATATATTTT.

Only a few counts were recorded for this clonotype. The chain is built from TRBV6-5 and TRBJ1-1; D is unclear. In germline, CDR1 is MNHEY, CDR2 SVGAGI. V was cut by 8 bases and J by 1 base, with 8 bases left in between. This CDR3 comprises 12 residues. In nucleotides, the CDR3 is TGTGCCAGCGGAGTTTCGAACACTGAAGCTTTCTTT. Protein: CASGVSNTEAFF.

The V gene is TRBV5-1, the J gene TRBJ2-5; TRBD2 matches 7 bases. Germline-derived CDR1 and CDR2 are SGHRS and YFSETQ. The CDR3 is 13 residues long. J was trimmed by 4 bases and V by 3 bases; bases with no gene match: 3. CDR3 residues: CASSYPGGETQYF. The CDR3 nucleotides are TGCGCCAGCAGCTATCCGGGGGGAGAGACCCAGTACTTC. The variable domain in full, with the rest retrieved from reference TRBV5-1 and TRBJ2-5, is KAGVTQTPRYLIKTRGQQVTLSCSPISGHRSVSWYQQTPGQGLQFLFEYFSETQRNKGNFPGRFSGRQFSNSRSEMNVSTLELGDSALYLCASSYPGGETQYFGPGTRLLVL.

The chain is built from TRBV19 and TRBJ1-6; 11 positions match TRBD1. The CDR3 spans 15 residues. The V gene's germline CDR1 is LNHDA and CDR2 SQIVND (reference sequence). J gave up 10 bases and V 7 bases, and 9 bases lay outside the gene matches. DNA for the CDR3: TGTGCCAGTAACGCAGGGACAGGGGGAGGCTCACCCCTCCACTTT. As protein: CASNAGTGGGSPLHF. Combining the CDR3 with reference TRBV19 and TRBJ1-6 gives the whole variable domain DGGITQSPKYLFRKEGQNVTLSCEQNLNHDAMYWYRQDPGQGLRLIYYSQIVNDFQKGDIAEGYSVSREKKESFPLTVTSAQKNPTAFYLCASNAGTGGGSPLHFGNGTRLTVT.

This clonotype was found a few times. The rearrangement uses TRBV5-5 and TRBJ2-3; tentatively, D is TRBD2 (5 bases). The germline gives CDR1 SGHKS, CDR2 YYEKEE (reference sequence). The CDR3 consists of 15 residues. The V gene lost 1 base and the J gene lost 2 bases, with 11 bases spanning the gap. CDR3 nucleotides: TGTGCCAGCAGCTTGTTGGGCGGGCCCACAGATACGCAGTATTTT. Protein product: CASSLLGGPTDTQYF.

The rearrangement joins TRBV20-1 to TRBJ1-1; D perhaps matches TRBD1 (5 bases). This CDR3 spans 15 amino acids. Trimming pared 0 bases from V and 1 base from J, leaving 12 bases between. Germline loops: CDR1 DFQATT, CDR2 SNEGSKA (reference sequence). The CDR3 sequence is CSARDPRQGNTEAFF. The DNA of the CDR3 is TGCAGTGCTAGAGATCCTAGGCAGGGGAACACTGAAGCTTTCTTT.

This clonotype has a handful of counts. V gene TRBV28 combines with J gene TRBJ2-1; 7 positions match TRBD2. J was trimmed by 0 bases and V by 6 bases; bases with no gene match: 5. The CDR3 extends over 15 amino acids. Germline CDR1 is MDHEN and CDR2 is SYDVKM. This CDR3 is CASRGDYHSYNEQFF. The CDR3 DNA sequence: TGTGCCAGCAGGGGGGACTACCACTCCTACAATGAGCAGTTCTTC.

The V call is TRBV7-2, the J call TRBJ2-3; a possible D gene is TRBD2 (6 bases). CDR3 length: 16 amino acids. The germline CDR1 and CDR2 sequences are SGHTA and FQGNSA. Trimming removed 1 base at V and 2 bases at J, with 13 bases between. The CDR3: CASSLGRGLLTDTQYF. DNA of the CDR3: TGTGCCAGCAGCTTAGGGAGGGGTTTACTCACAGATACGCAGTATTTT.

The chain couples TRBV18 to TRBJ2-1; D possibly matches TRBD1 or TRBD2 (5 bases each). V was cut by 3 bases and J by 15 bases, with 21 bases left in between. Germline loops: CDR1 KGHSH, CDR2 LQKENI. The CDR3 is made up of 14 amino acids. The CDR3 DNA follows: TGTGCCAGCTCACCTCAACCGCCGGGGCTAGACCGGTTCTTC. This sequence encodes CASSPQPPGLDRFF. The full variable domain, in which reference TRBV18 and TRBJ2-1 provide the parts outside the CDR3, is NAGVMQNPRHLVRRRGQEARLRCSPMKGHSHVYWYRQLPEEGLKFMVYLQKENIIDESGMPKERFSAEFPKEGPSILRIQQVVRGDSAAYFCASSPQPPGLDRFFGPGTRLTVL.

The rearrangement links TRBV10-3 to TRBJ1-2; possible D gene TRBD1, 5 bases. In germline, CDR1 is ENHRY, CDR2 SYGVKD. This CDR3 has 15 residues. V was trimmed by 6 bases and J by 0 bases, leaving 14 bases between them. Here the CDR3 DNA reads TGTGCCATCAGGGAGGCAGGGCGATCTAACTATGGCTACACCTTC. Amino acid sequence: CAIREAGRSNYGYTF.